The 9 T cell receptor beta chains below all came from one sample that was sequenced in a study of shared clonotypes between healthy human individuals. Produced via immunoSEQ multiplex PCR; TCRdb's table is partial and in-frame only. The table lists some 1 million clones, more than 60% of them singletons, with over 1.3% in the top ten. The sample comprised memory CD4+ T cells sorted from blood. Subset described: CD45RA-negative fraction. These receptors were taken from a man aged 18 to 29 in good health.

V and J are TRBV5-1 and TRBJ2-7; 9 bases line up with TRBD1. Germline values: CDR1 SGHRS, CDR2 YFSETQ. V gave up 8 bases and J gave up 3 bases; unmatched junction bases: 3. The CDR3 length is 12 residues. The chain's CDR3 is CASGQGIYEQYF. CDR3 in DNA: TGCGCCAGTGGACAGGGGATCTACGAGCAGTACTTC.

Only a few counts were recorded for this clone. The chain uses TRBV5-1 and TRBJ2-7; D may match TRBD1 or TRBD2 (5 bases each). CDR3 length: 15 residues. Trimming cost V 0 bases and J 2 bases, with 12 bases left between them. Germline CDR1 is SGHRS and CDR2 is YFSETQ. CDR3 sequence: CASSLDFLGPYEQYF. The CDR3 DNA reads TGCGCCAGCAGCTTGGATTTTTTGGGACCCTACGAGCAGTACTTC.

The chain links TRBV2 to TRBJ1-2; possible D gene TRBD1, 6 bases. Germline assignment: CDR1 SNHLY and CDR2 FYNNEI. The CDR3 consists of 14 residues. The V gene lost 5 bases and the J gene lost 4 bases, with 14 bases spanning the gap. Here the CDR3 reads CASSSQGLGYGYTF. As DNA, the CDR3 is TGTGCCAGCAGTTCACAGGGCTTGGGCTATGGCTACACCTTC.

This chain uses TRBV5-6 with TRBJ1-4, with 9 nucleotides matching TRBD1. Germline V gives CDR1 SGHDT, CDR2 YYEEEE. This CDR3 is 16 amino acids long. Trimming took 3 bases from V and 7 from J; bases not matched to a gene: 10. The CDR3 DNA reads as TGTGCCAGCAGCTCGCTGACGGACAGGGGCCGTGAAAAACTGTTTTTT. It specifies CASSSLTDRGREKLFF.

This chain uses TRBV19 with TRBJ2-7, with TRBD1 identical over 11 bases. CDR3 length: 13 residues. Germline lookup yields CDR1 LNHDA and CDR2 SQIVND (reference sequence). With 5 bases clipped from V and 9 bases from J, the junction kept 6 bases outside the gene matches. CDR3: CASSWGQGGLQYF. The CDR3 DNA is TGTGCCAGTAGTTGGGGACAGGGGGGGTTGCAGTACTTC.

The chain recombines TRBV7-9 with TRBJ2-3; TRBD2 aligns across 8 bases. The CDR3 runs to 13 residues. The V segment lost 7 bases and the J segment 3 bases; nucleotides outside the gene matches: 3. Germline V CDR1 and CDR2: SEHNR, FQNEAQ (reference sequence). CDR3 DNA: TGTGCCAGCAACCTAGCGGGTACAGATACGCAGTATTTT. This encodes CASNLAGTDTQYF.

V and J are TRBV6-6 and TRBJ2-7; 9 positions agree with TRBD1. This CDR3 spans 15 amino acids. With V trimmed by 0 bases and J by 5 bases, 5 bases remained unmatched. Germline CDR1 MNHNY, CDR2 SVGAGI (reference sequence). The CDR3 nucleotides read TGTGCCAGCAGTTACTCACAGGGGGCCTATCACGAGCAGTACTTC. Its translation is CASSYSQGAYHEQYF.

As regards this clone: This specimen includes other DNA sequences encoding the same CDR3. The CDR3 DNA reads TGTGCCAGCAGCGGGACAGAATATGGCTACACCTTC. This gives the protein CASSGTEYGYTF. The chain has TRBV6-1 and TRBJ1-2, with TRBD1 matching over 7 bases. Germline V gene sequence: CDR1 MNHNS, CDR2 SASEGT. CDR3 length: 12 residues. V gave up 6 bases and J gave up 5 bases; unmatched junction bases: 3.

The rearrangement links TRBV9 to TRBJ2-7; a weak D match, TRBD1 (6 bases). The germline V gene has CDR1 SGDLS and CDR2 YYNGEE. CDR3 length: 16 amino acids. V gave up 0 bases and J gave up 0 bases, with 13 bases separating them. As DNA, the CDR3 is TGTGCCAGCAGCGTAGATGCAGGGGCCAACTCCTACGAGCAGTACTTC. This translates into CASSVDAGANSYEQYF. Drawing the rest from reference TRBV9 and TRBJ2-7, the complete variable domain is DSGVTQTPKHLITATGQRVTLRCSPRSGDLSVYWYQQSLDQGLQFLIQYYNGEERAKGNILERFSAQQFPDLHSELNLSSLELGDSALYFCASSVDAGANSYEQYFGPGTRLTVT.